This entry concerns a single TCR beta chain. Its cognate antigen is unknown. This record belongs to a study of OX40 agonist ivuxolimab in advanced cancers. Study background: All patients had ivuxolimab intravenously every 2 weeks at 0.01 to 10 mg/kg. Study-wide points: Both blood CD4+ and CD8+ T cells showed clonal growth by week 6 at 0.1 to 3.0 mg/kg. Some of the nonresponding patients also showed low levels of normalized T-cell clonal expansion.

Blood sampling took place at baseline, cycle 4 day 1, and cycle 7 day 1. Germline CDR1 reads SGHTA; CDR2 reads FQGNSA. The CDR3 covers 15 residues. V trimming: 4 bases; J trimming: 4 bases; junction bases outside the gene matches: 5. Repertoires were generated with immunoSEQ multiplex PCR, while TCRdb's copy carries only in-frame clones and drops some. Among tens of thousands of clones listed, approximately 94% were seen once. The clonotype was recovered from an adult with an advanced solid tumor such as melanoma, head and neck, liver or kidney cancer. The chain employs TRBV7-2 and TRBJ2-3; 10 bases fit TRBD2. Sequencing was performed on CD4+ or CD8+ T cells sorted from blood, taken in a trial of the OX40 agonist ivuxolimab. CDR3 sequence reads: CASSSSGGSADTQYF. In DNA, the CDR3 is TGTGCCAGCAGCTCTAGCGGGGGCTCAGCAGATACGCAGTATTTT.